This is a list of T cell receptor beta chains from one sample in a study of T cell repertoires in cytomegalovirus infection. TCRdb re-called the reads through MiXCR, storing one row per CDR3 protein. This table holds 650,000 to 850,000 distinct CDR3 sequences, 29% found once. These receptors' antigens are unknown. The sample was cultured CD8+ T cells from PBMCs, taken from culture after CMV antigen stimulation. The receptors originated from a human donor in good health (CMV status not recorded). Some clones in this sample may be carry-over from other donors' samples. Each CDR3 is given with its conserved first and last residue. The D gene is left open where the match is weak. Size is omitted from some rows. Given values are once, few, many or a class for expanded clones.

. . TRBJ1-1 TRBV9 TGTGCCAGCAGCAAGGCGGACAGCATGAACACTGAAGCTTTCTTT CASSKADSMNTEAFF
. . TRBJ1-1 TRBV11-3 TGTGCCAGCAGTCAAGGGAGAGGGGCCGAAGCTTTCTTT CASSQGRGAEAFF
. TRBD1 TRBJ2-3 TRBV7-2 TGTGCCAGCAGCTTAACGTCGGACAGGTCCACAGATACGCAGTATTTT CASSLTSDRSTDTQYF
many TRBD1 TRBJ1-3 TRBV7-2 TGTGCCAGCAGCTTTGACAGGGGGCATGGAAACACCATATATTTT CASSFDRGHGNTIYF
. . TRBJ2-3 TRBV7-3 TGTGCCAGCAGCGAACGACACGGCACAGATACGCAGTATTTT CASSERHGTDTQYF
many . TRBJ1-1 TRBV7-9 TGTGCCAGCAGCTTAAAGGGACGTGACACTGAAGCTTTCTTT CASSLKGRDTEAFF
few TRBD2 TRBJ2-2 TRBV24-1 TGTGCCACCAGCCCCGAACTAGCGGGGACCGGGGAGCTGTTTTTT CATSPELAGTGELFF
few . TRBJ2-1 TRBV4-1 TGCGCCAGCAGCCATGCAGGATCTCACAATGAGCAGTTCTTC CASSHAGSHNEQFF
. . TRBJ1-1 TRBV9 TGTGCCAGCAGCGTGGCCTCCGGGACAAACACTGAAGCTTTCTTT CASSVASGTNTEAFF
. . TRBJ2-5 TRBV11-2 TGTGCCAGCAGCTTAGGCCTGCGGAGCCAAGAGACCCAGTACTTC CASSLGLRSQETQYF
once . TRBJ1-1 TRBV14 TGTGCCAGCAGCCAAGATCCCAGGGTTATATGCTTT CASSQDPRVICF
many . TRBJ1-1 TRBV19 TGTGCCAGTAGGGCTGGACTTTCTGAAGCTTTCTTT CASRAGLSEAFF
. . TRBJ2-1 TRBV11-3 TGTGCCAGCAGCTCGACTAGTGTGAGCTCCTACAATGAGCAGTTCTTC CASSSTSVSSYNEQFF
. TRBD2 TRBJ2-5 TRBV6-5 TGTGCCAGCAGTTACCGGGGGGGCATCAGAGAGACCCAGTACTTC CASSYRGGIRETQYF
. . TRBJ1-5 TRBV6-5 TGTGCCAGCAGTTACTCGGGAATTGATCAGCCCCAGCATTTT CASSYSGIDQPQHF
many . TRBJ2-1 TRBV6-1 TGTGCCAGCAGCGCTCTTCCGGGGGGCGCAATCAATGAGCAGTTCTTC CASSALPGGAINEQFF
. . TRBJ2-5 TRBV19 TGTGCCAGTAGTGCCCGTGGGCCACAAGAGACCCAGTACTTC CASSARGPQETQYF
. TRBD2 TRBJ2-1 TRBV4-2 TGTGCCAGCAGCCAGGGACTAGCGAATGAGCAGTTCTTC CASSQGLANEQFF
. . TRBJ1-2 TRBV12-3/TRBV12-4 TGTGCCAGCAGTTTAAATTCTGGGGGCTCCCACTATGGCTACACCTTC CASSLNSGGSHYGYTF
. . TRBJ2-1 TRBV4-1 TGCGCCAGCAGCCACGGGGCCCCCTACAATGAGCAGTTCTTC CASSHGAPYNEQFF
. TRBD1 TRBJ2-3 TRBV6-8 TGTGCCAGCAGTTACTCGACAGGGCGCGGAGATACGCAGTATTTT CASSYSTGRGDTQYF
. . TRBJ2-2 TRBV12-3/TRBV12-4 TGTGCCAGCCTTGGGAGGGGGCGGCGGACCGGGGAGCTGTTTTTT CASLGRGRRTGELFF
. . TRBJ1-5 TRBV24-1 TGTGCCACCAGTGAGGGGCTATATAGCAATCAGCCCCAGCATTTT CATSEGLYSNQPQHF
. . TRBJ1-5 TRBV7-9 TGTGCCAGCAGCTTAGATCTTGAAAATCAGCCCCAGCATTTT CASSLDLENQPQHF
. TRBD2 TRBJ2-3 TRBV6-1 TGTGCCAGCAGTGGACTAGCGCAGGCTAGCACAGATACGCAGTATTTT CASSGLAQASTDTQYF
many . TRBJ1-2 TRBV12-3/TRBV12-4 TGTGCCAGCAGTTTAGGCTCACAACCCCGACGGAGTAACTATGGCTACACCTTC CASSLGSQPRRSNYGYTF
. . TRBJ1-3 TRBV19 TGTGCCAGTACCCGATACGCTACTTTTGGAAACACCATATATTTT CASTRYATFGNTIYF
few . TRBJ1-5 TRBV4-1 TGCGCCAGCAGCCCTAAGGGGGGGGCGCTAGAGCCCCAGCATTTT CASSPKGGALEPQHF